The present entry profiles one T cell receptor (beta chain) with its context. Different DNA sequences within this sample yield the same CDR3. Recruits, aged roughly 18 to 100 years, lived in roughly 22 US areas. Assignments of participants to cohorts depended upon their own reported clinical history. Symptom resolution, clearance, or two negative PCRs marked the recovered donors of Cohort 3. In the study's own analysis: Reference gene primers were amplified, and this amplification served to estimate nucleated cell counts. Assay: immunoSEQ multiplex PCR; the TCRdb copy retains only in-frame clones and omits some. V and J calls and clone size are those listed in that table; D and trimming were worked out from the DNA. Of hundreds of thousands of clones in the sample, approximately 90% are singletons; the top ten hold 2.5% to 3%. The entry originates in a study of blood T cell repertoires in COVID-19.

Trimming took off 2 bases at V and 2 bases at J, with 13 bases between the two ends. Germline V gives CDR1 MDHEN, CDR2 SYDVKM. The CDR3 is 15 amino acids. Material for sequencing was PBMCs or T cells enriched from blood (not recorded which). The chain joins TRBV28 to TRBJ2-7; D is unresolved. This receptor was identified in a woman aged 50 to 60 who had recovered from COVID-19. CDR3 nucleotides: TGTGCCAGCAGTTTACCTCGGGTGAGGCCCTACGAGCAGTACTTC. As protein: CASSLPRVRPYEQYF.